Below are 20 T cell receptor beta chains sequenced from a single sample in a study of cytomegalovirus exposure and HLA in healthy donors. The PCR used 60 Vbeta and 13 Jbeta primers. Method: immunoSEQ multiplex PCR; TCRdb's copy keeps in-frame clones and lacks some. There are roughly 120,000 clones in the sample; 80% occur only once, and under 3% lies in the top ten. Sequenced: PBMCs. These receptors all come from a man younger than 45 in good health and CMV-seronegative.

The chain has TRBV27 and TRBJ1-5; TRBD1 aligns across 7 bases. Germline V gene sequence: CDR1 MNHEY, CDR2 SMNVEV (reference sequence). CDR3 size: 15 residues. V lost 0 bases to trimming and J lost 1 base; unmatched junction nucleotides: 0. The CDR3 reads CASSLSGQSNQPQHF. The CDR3 bases are TGTGCCAGCAGTTTATCGGGACAGAGCAATCAGCCCCAGCATTTT.

This chain links TRBV7-9 with TRBJ2-1; 7 nucleotides line up with TRBD2. CDR3 length equals 16 residues. V dropped 2 bases and J dropped 9; count of bases not matched to a gene: 13. In germline, CDR1 is SEHNR, CDR2 FQNEAQ (reference sequence). Written as DNA, the CDR3 is TGTGCCAGCAGCTTAATGGAGGGAGGGCCGGGAGGTGAGCAGTTCTTC. The encoded protein is CASSLMEGGPGGEQFF.

This clone has more than one count but fewer than ten. A junction boundary mismatches the germline segment, possibly from a read error. The V gene is TRBV6-1, the J gene TRBJ2-2, with TRBD2 matching 7 bases. CDR3 length: 15 amino acids. The germline V gene has CDR1 MNHNS and CDR2 SASEGT. The DNA for the CDR3 is TGTGCCAGCACTGAATCTGTGGGAGGGGCCGGGGAGCTGTTTTTT. The encoded protein is CASTESVGGAGELFF.

The CDR3 is CAWSGTRNEQYF. The CDR3 region has the DNA TGTGCCTGGAGTGGCACTAGGAACGAGCAGTACTTC. V usage is TRBV30 and J usage is TRBJ2-7; possible D gene TRBD2, 5 bases. Trimming shortened V by 1 base and J by 5 bases, and 9 bases separated the two germline ends. The length of the CDR3 is 12 residues. The germline V gene encodes CDR1 GTSNPN and CDR2 SVGIG (reference sequence).

The chain has TRBV4-3 and TRBJ1-1; D is ambiguous. The CDR3 contains 16 residues. Germline CDR1 and CDR2: LGHNA and YSLEER. V lost 0 bases to trimming and J lost 6 bases, with 17 bases between them. The DNA for the CDR3 is TGCGCCAGCAGCCAAGAAGCGCTAACGGCGAGATCTGAAGCTTTCTTT. Its protein is CASSQEALTARSEAFF.

This chain links TRBV5-1 with TRBJ2-1, with D possibly being TRBD1 (6 bases). Trimming removed 0 bases at V and 13 bases at J, with 23 bases between. Germline CDR1 reads SGHRS; CDR2 reads YFSETQ. The CDR3 extends over 16 amino acids. CDR3 in DNA: TGCGCCAGCAGCTTGGCCGTGTCAGGGGAACTGGCTGGACAGTTCTTC. This codes for CASSLAVSGELAGQFF.

The V call is TRBV18, the J call TRBJ1-2; D remains unclear. The length of the CDR3 is 15 residues. V gave up 2 bases and J gave up 0 bases, with 10 bases separating them. Germline CDR1 reads KGHSH; CDR2 reads LQKENI. DNA of the CDR3: TGTGCCAGCTCACCAGATCACAAATCTAACTATGGCTACACCTTC. Protein sequence: CASSPDHKSNYGYTF.

This clone was seen more than once but under ten times. The V and J genes are TRBV4-1 and TRBJ2-1, with 8 nucleotides matching TRBD2. The germline gives CDR1 MGHRA, CDR2 YSYEKL. There are 15 residues in the CDR3. The V gene end was trimmed by 0 bases and the J gene end by 9 bases; junction bases not matched to a gene: 7. CDR3 amino acids: CASSQDGGRTVEQFF. DNA for the CDR3: TGCGCCAGCAGCCAAGATGGCGGGAGGACTGTTGAGCAGTTCTTC.

CDR3 sequence: CASSSGGTEAFF. The CDR3 nucleotides are TGTGCCAGCAGTTCGGGGGGCACTGAAGCTTTCTTT. The chain is built from TRBV27 and TRBJ1-1, with D possibly matching TRBD1 (5 bases). Germline-derived CDR1 and CDR2 are MNHEY and SMNVEV (reference sequence). V was trimmed by 4 bases and J by 4 bases, leaving 7 bases between them. The CDR3 sequence is 12 residues long.

This clone came up a few times. The genes are TRBV29-1 and TRBJ2-1; 7 positions agree with TRBD2. The CDR3 is made up of 14 amino acids. Losses at the gene ends were 3 bases for V and 3 bases for J; bases not matched to a gene: 5. CDR1 and CDR2 (germline): SQVTM, ANQGSEA. This CDR3 is CSVDGTTYYNEQFF. CDR3 DNA sequence: TGCAGCGTTGATGGGACTACGTACTACAATGAGCAGTTCTTC.

This clone was observed a few times. This chain uses TRBV15 with TRBJ1-4, with TRBD1 as a possible D gene (5 bases). The V end lost 4 bases, the J end lost 5 bases, and 14 bases lay between the germline ends. This CDR3 contains 15 residues. The germline gives CDR1 LNHNV, CDR2 YYDKDF (reference sequence). Written as DNA, the CDR3 is TGTGCCACCAGCACATCGACAGTGCTAAATGAAAAACTGTTTTTT. Its translation: CATSTSTVLNEKLFF.

The V and J genes are TRBV9 and TRBJ2-5; 7 bases match TRBD1. After removal of 3 bases from V and 10 bases from J, the junction contained 3 bases not matched to a gene. Germline values: CDR1 SGDLS, CDR2 YYNGEE. The CDR3 is made up of 11 amino acids. This CDR3 is CASSGDRVQYF. In DNA, the CDR3 is TGTGCCAGCAGCGGCGACAGGGTCCAGTACTTC. Complete variable domain (other parts from reference TRBV9 and TRBJ2-5): DSGVTQTPKHLITATGQRVTLRCSPRSGDLSVYWYQQSLDQGLQFLIQYYNGEERAKGNILERFSAQQFPDLHSELNLSSLELGDSALYFCASSGDRVQYFGPGTRLLVL.

The gene calls are TRBV29-1 and TRBJ2-7; tentative D call: TRBD2 (6 bases). Germline V gene lookup returns CDR1 SQVTM and CDR2 ANQGSEA. V lost 5 bases and J 6 bases, leaving 20 bases between the germline ends. The CDR3 consists of 14 residues. The CDR3 DNA reads TGCAGCGTTCGAATGTTCGAGCAGGGAGGCGAGCAGTACTTC. Translated: CSVRMFEQGGEQYF.

The gene calls are TRBV27 and TRBJ2-1, with D possibly matching TRBD1 (5 bases). The CDR3 consists of 14 residues. Germline-derived CDR1 and CDR2 are MNHEY and SMNVEV (reference sequence). V was pared by 5 bases and J by 8 bases, with 16 bases between. The CDR3 region is CASSQRTPGHEQFF. The DNA for the CDR3 is TGTGCCAGCAGTCAACGGACACCCGGGCATGAGCAGTTCTTC.

This clone was found once. The CDR3 bases are TGTGCCAGCAGCTCAAATAGGCTACAGGCTTCCTACGAGCAGTACTTC. This sequence encodes CASSSNRLQASYEQYF. The V and J genes are TRBV7-9 and TRBJ2-7; tentative D call: TRBD1 (5 bases). The CDR3 runs to 16 residues. Germline lookup yields CDR1 SEHNR and CDR2 FQNEAQ (reference sequence). The V end lost 4 bases, the J end lost 1 base, and 17 bases lay between the germline ends.

V usage is TRBV19 and J usage is TRBJ2-7; a possible D gene is TRBD2 (6 bases). The CDR3 contains 13 residues. Germline V gives CDR1 LNHDA, CDR2 SQIVND (reference sequence). Trimming took 1 base from V and 2 from J, leaving 6 bases between them. In nucleotides, the CDR3 is TGTGCCAGTAGTATAGCGGGGGCCTACGAGCAGTACTTC. Amino acids: CASSIAGAYEQYF.

This clone was observed a few times. J is TRBJ1-1 and V is TRBV6-1; D gene ambiguous. This CDR3 has 13 amino acids. CDR1 MNHNS and CDR2 SASEGT come from the germline V gene. V was clipped by 1 base and J by 7 bases, with 10 bases between them. CDR3 nucleotide sequence: TGTGCCAGCAGTGAAGTAACTACCCGTGAAGCTTTCTTT. This sequence encodes CASSEVTTREAFF.

A word on this clone: The germline gene is not matched at one end of the junction; a read error may be the cause. This chain joins TRBV11-2 and TRBJ2-2; D is unclear. CDR1 and CDR2 from the germline V gene are SGHAT and FQNNGV. The CDR3 contains 16 residues. The CDR3 loop reads CASILNRRLGLGELFF. CDR3 DNA sequence: TGTGCCAGCATCTTAAACCGACGGTTGGGCCTCGGGGAGCTGTTTTTT.

The chain recombines TRBV15 with TRBJ2-1; 9 bases match TRBD2. The CDR3 is made up of 15 amino acids. Germline V CDR1 and CDR2: LNHNV, YYDKDF (reference sequence). V was clipped by 4 bases and J by 1 base; unmatched bases: 2. CDR3 nucleotide sequence: TGTGCCACCAGCAAGACTAGCGGTTCCTACAATGAGCAGTTCTTC. Its translation: CATSKTSGSYNEQFF. Combining the CDR3 with reference TRBV15 and TRBJ2-1 gives the whole variable domain DAMVIQNPRYQVTQFGKPVTLSCSQTLNHNVMYWYQQKSSQAPKLLFHYYDKDFNNEADTPDNFQSRRPNTSFCFLDIRSPGLGDTAMYLCATSKTSGSYNEQFFGPGTRLTVL.

This clone was seen many times. The chain links TRBV27 to TRBJ1-1; TRBD1 might be the D (5 bases). Trimming shortened V by 4 bases and J by 5 bases, and 14 bases separated the two germline ends. Per the germline V gene, CDR1 is MNHEY and CDR2 is SMNVEV (reference sequence). This CDR3 has 14 amino acids. The CDR3 protein is CASSYNLQETEAFF. The CDR3 DNA sequence: TGTGCCAGCAGTTACAACTTACAGGAGACTGAAGCTTTCTTT.